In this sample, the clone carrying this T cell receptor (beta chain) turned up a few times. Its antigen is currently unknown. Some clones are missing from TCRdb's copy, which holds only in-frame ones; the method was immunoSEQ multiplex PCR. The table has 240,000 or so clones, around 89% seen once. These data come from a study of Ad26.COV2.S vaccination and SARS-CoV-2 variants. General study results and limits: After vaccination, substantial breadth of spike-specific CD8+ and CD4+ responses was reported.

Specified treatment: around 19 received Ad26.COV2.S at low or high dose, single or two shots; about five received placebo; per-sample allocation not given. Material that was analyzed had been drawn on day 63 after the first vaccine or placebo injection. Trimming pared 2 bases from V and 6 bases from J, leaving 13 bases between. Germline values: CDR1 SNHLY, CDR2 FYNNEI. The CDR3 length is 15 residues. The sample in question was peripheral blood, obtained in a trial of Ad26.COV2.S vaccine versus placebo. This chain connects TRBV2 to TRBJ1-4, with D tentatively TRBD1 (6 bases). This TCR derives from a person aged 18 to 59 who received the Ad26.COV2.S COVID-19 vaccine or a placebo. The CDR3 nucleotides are TGTGCCAGCAGTGAAATGACAGGTCTTTATGAAAAACTGTTTTTT. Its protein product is CASSEMTGLYEKLFF.